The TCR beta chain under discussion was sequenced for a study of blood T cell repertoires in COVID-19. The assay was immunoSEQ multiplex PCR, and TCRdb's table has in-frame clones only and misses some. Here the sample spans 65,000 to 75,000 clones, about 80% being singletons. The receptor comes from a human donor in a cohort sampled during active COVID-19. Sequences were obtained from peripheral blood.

The CDR3 DNA sequence: TGTGCCAGCAGTTACAGGGATTCCAAAAACATTCAGTACTTC. It translates to CASSYRDSKNIQYF. The chain links TRBV7-2 to TRBJ2-4, with D perhaps TRBD1 (6 bases). Germline CDR1 is SGHTA and CDR2 is FQGNSA. This CDR3 has 14 amino acids. V shed 6 bases and J shed 2 bases, with 11 bases lying between them.